This T cell receptor beta chain was retrieved from a study of cytomegalovirus exposure and HLA in healthy donors. Study-wide results and limits: Researchers counted around 160 TCR beta chains as cytomegalovirus-associated.

Primers: 60 Vbeta forward and 13 Jbeta reverse. Some clones are missing from TCRdb's copy, which holds only in-frame ones; the method was immunoSEQ multiplex PCR. The sample includes under 80,000 clones, about 79% of them seen just once. Germline CDR1 and CDR2: SGHAT and FQNNGV. The J segment lost 6 bases and the V segment lost 3 bases, leaving 3 bases of the junction unmatched. The CDR3 contains 13 residues. Remarks on this clone: Antigen: not known.

V and J are TRBV11-2 and TRBJ1-2, with 8 bases matching TRBD1. The sequenced sample consisted of PBMCs. The sequence was obtained from a woman aged 40 to 49 in good health and CMV-seronegative. The CDR3 DNA follows: TGTGCCAGCAGCTTCAGGGGGCGGGATGGCTACACCTTC. This sequence encodes CASSFRGRDGYTF.